This T cell receptor beta chain originates from a study of a mutant IDH1 vaccine in newly diagnosed glioma (dated by TCRdb to the early 2020s). For context, the study as a whole: Patients received eight vaccinations in weeks 1, 3, 5, 7, 11, 15, 19 and 23, corresponding to visits V03 through V10. Vaccination started 4-6 weeks after radiotherapy alone, or was given together with temozolomide cycles in the groups whose treatment included chemotherapy. Of the 30 to 35 patients who were treated, about 62% were male and around 40% were female, and the mean age was approximately 40 years. Prior to enrollment, patients had been given standard therapy consisting of radiotherapy alone, temozolomide alone, or radiochemotherapy with temozolomide, with the combination given to most patients. Six visits were used for peripheral blood collection: V03 (baseline), V05, V07, V10, V12 and V13. For exploratory analyses, longitudinal TCRB deep sequencing was carried out in some 25 treated patients wherever samples were available.

The library was built by means of the immunoSEQ multiplex PCR assay. The hsTCRB Kit was used according to the manufacturer's protocol to amplify rearranged TCR beta chain sequences. Sequencing of TCRB libraries was carried out on an Illumina MiSeq. The paper's data handling went like this. The proprietary platform of the kit vendor was used for demultiplexing, trimming and gene mapping. This is the immuneACCESS table as TCRdb keeps it, with only in-frame sequences that have V and J called. A part of the clones is gone; compared with another copy, unresolved V genes explain less than half, and the rest is unexplained. V, J and clone size are taken as reported in that table, and D and trimming were inferred from the DNA itself. The sample data list roughly 36,000 clones, and around 89% of these were observed just once. Around 2.5% of the sample is in the top ten clones. In the paper's terms, the time point label means: week 23, last vaccination. A 20-mer mutant IDH1 peptide at 300 micrograms in Montanide made up each vaccine dose, which was injected subcutaneously together with topical imiquimod. All donors had newly diagnosed IDH1-mutant astrocytomas of WHO grade 3 or 4 that showed loss of nuclear ATRX. The samples were drawn from NOA16, a multicentre, single-arm, open-label phase I trial in Germany that tested a mutant IDH1 peptide vaccine in humans for the first time. The DNeasy Blood and Tissue Kit was used to extract genomic DNA from EDTA blood for TCRB sequencing.

What the work shows at the level of the full study, not this receptor alone: Selection of PBMC samples for TCRB deep sequencing was based on availability. The authors stated that sample limitations prevented analyses of patient blood samples from being reproduced. Pseudoprogression seemed to be unrelated to changes in the top peripheral T cell clonotypes found by TCRB sequencing. Immune responses induced by the vaccine were seen in more than 85% of patients across multiple MHC alleles.

With regard to this clone: The specificity of this receptor is unknown. It has no much larger one-base neighbor in the sample; base qualities were not kept.

In the germline V gene (reference sequence), CDR1 corresponds to LNHNV and CDR2 to YYDKDF. The V end gives up 2 bases and the J end 4 bases, leaving 0 bases in the junction not matched to a gene. The CDR3 holds 14 amino acids from the cysteine to the phenylalanine. This entry keeps only the CDR3 DNA: 42 bases, framed from base 1. This sequence originates from a middle-aged man with glioma. Sequenced material: PBMCs, taken from a glioma patient whose treatment included an IDH1 peptide vaccine. Rearrangement joined TRBV15 to TRBJ2-3; the junction holds 10 bases that match TRBD2. The CDR3 loop reads CATSRLAGADTQYF. The nucleotide sequence reads TGTGCCACCAGCAGACTAGCGGGAGCAGATACGCAGTATTTT.